This T cell receptor (beta chain) was sequenced for a study of blood T cell repertoires in COVID-19. Data came from immunoSEQ multiplex PCR; TCRdb stores just in-frame clones and leaves some out. The sample comprises roughly 260,000 clones, around nine tenths of which are singletons, and roughly 9.8% rests with the top ten. The CDR3 spans 14 residues. The germline V gene encodes CDR1 SEHNR and CDR2 FQNEAQ (reference sequence). The ends lost 5 bases at V and 5 bases at J; junction bases unmatched: 7. This chain uses TRBV7-9 with TRBJ2-3; 7 nucleotides match TRBD2. The sequenced sample consisted of peripheral blood. The sequence came from a man aged 35 to 55 who had recovered from COVID-19. CDR3 sequence (DNA): TGTGCCAGCAGCCCCGGACTAGTTCAAGATACGCAGTATTTT. Translating gives CASSPGLVQDTQYF.